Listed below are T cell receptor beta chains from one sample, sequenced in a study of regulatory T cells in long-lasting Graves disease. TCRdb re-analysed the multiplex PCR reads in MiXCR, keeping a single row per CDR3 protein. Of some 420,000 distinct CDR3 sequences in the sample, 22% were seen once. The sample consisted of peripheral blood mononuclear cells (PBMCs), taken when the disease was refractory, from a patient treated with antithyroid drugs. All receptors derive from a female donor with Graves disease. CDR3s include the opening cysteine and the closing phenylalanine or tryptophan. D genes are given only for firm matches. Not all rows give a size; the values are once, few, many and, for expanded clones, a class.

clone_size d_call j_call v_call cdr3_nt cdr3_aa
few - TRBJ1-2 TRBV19 TGTGCCAGTAGTACAGGTGGCCAGGGTTCGGATGTCTCCTACACCTTC CASSTGGQGSDVSYTF
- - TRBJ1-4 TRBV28 TGTGCCAGCAGCACCCGGACGGGTGAAAAACTGTTTTTT CASSTRTGEKLFF
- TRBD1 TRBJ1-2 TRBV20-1 TGCAGTGCTGGACAGGGGGCGTATGGCTACACCTTC CSAGQGAYGYTF
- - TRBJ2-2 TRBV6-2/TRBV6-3 TGTGCCAGCACCTCCAACTTTGACGCCGGGGAGCTGTTTTTT CASTSNFDAGELFF
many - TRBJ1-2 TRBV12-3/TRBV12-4 TGTGCCAGCAAGTTCCGAGGGGACGGCTACACCTTC CASKFRGDGYTF
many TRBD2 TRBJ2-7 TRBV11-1 TGTGCCAGCAGCCCGCGGGAGCCTCCCTACGAGCAGTACTTC CASSPREPPYEQYF
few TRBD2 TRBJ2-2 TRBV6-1 TGTGCCAGCAGCCGGGCCGCGGGAGGGCCTAGCGGGGAGCTGTTTTTT CASSRAAGGPSGELFF
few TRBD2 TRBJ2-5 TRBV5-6 TGTGCCAGCAGCTTAGGCGCGGGGGTTAGCGACTTC CASSLGAGVSDF
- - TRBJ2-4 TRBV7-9 TGTGCCAGCACCCTCGGGTTTGGAGCCAAAAACATTCAGTACTTC CASTLGFGAKNIQYF
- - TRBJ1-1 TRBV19 TGTGCCAGTGATACCATGGGGGGTGGAGAAGCTTTCTTT CASDTMGGGEAFF
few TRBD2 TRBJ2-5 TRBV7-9 TGTGCCAGCAGCTCCCCCCTAGCGGGAGGTCTTCGGGAGACCCAGTACTTC CASSSPLAGGLRETQYF
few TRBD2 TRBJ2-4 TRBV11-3 TGTGCCAGCAGCCCTCCCCTGGCGCTAGCGGAGGTAAACATTCAGTACTTC CASSPPLALAEVNIQYF
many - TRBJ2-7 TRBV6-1 TGTGCCAGCAGCCCGACCAGGCAGTACTTCTTCGGCGAGCAGTACTTC CASSPTRQYFFGEQYF
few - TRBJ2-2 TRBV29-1 TGCAGCGTTGAAGTTAGTGGGGGTAAATCCGGGGAGCTGTTTTTT CSVEVSGGKSGELFF
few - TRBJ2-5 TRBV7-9 TGTGCCAGCAGCTTAGACGCAGATCCCATAGGGGCCCAGTACTTC CASSLDADPIGAQYF
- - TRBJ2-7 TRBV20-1 TGCAGTGCTAGAGATCACGGTAGTCCTACCCTCGAGCAGTACTTC CSARDHGSPTLEQYF
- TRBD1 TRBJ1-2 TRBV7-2 TGTGCCAGCAGCTTAGGACAGGGGCACTATGGCTACACCTTC CASSLGQGHYGYTF
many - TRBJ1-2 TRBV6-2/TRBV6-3 TGTGCCAGCAGTTACGGCAGGACGGAAGGCTACACCTTC CASSYGRTEGYTF
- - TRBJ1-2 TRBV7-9 TGTGCCAGCAGCCCCCGGGGGCAAAACTATGGCTACACCTTC CASSPRGQNYGYTF
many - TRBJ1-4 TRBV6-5 TGTGCCAGCAGTTTAGGGGGGAATGAAAAACTGTTTTTT CASSLGGNEKLFF
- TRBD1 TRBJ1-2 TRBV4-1 TGCGCCAGCAGCCTCACAGGGGTTGACTATGGCTACACCTTC CASSLTGVDYGYTF
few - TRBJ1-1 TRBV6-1 TGTGCCAGCAGGGGGGGCCCCACTGAAGCTTTCTTT CASRGGPTEAFF
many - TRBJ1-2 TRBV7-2 TGTGCCAGCAGCTTAGGACACACGAGCGGCTACACCTTC CASSLGHTSGYTF
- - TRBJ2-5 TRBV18 TGTGCCAGCTCACCACAGGGACTTAAAACCCAGTACTTC CASSPQGLKTQYF
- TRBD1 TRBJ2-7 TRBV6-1 TGTGCCAGCACACGGGACAGGGGCCCCTACGAGCAGTACTTC CASTRDRGPYEQYF
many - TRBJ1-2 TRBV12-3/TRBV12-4 TGTGCCAGCACGGAAGGGGGTGGCTACACCTTC CASTEGGGYTF